The T cell receptor (beta chain) described here comes from a study of type 1 regulatory T cells. Study summary: T-allo10 is an in vitro-generated, Tr1-enriched CD4 T cell product specific for alloantigen.

The CDR3 consists of 16 residues. The germline V gene has CDR1 MNHEY and CDR2 SVGAGI. Trimming removed 6 bases from V and 2 bases from J; junction bases left unmatched: 11. A word on this clonotype: Its matching antigen is unknown.

Each CDR3 protein gets one entry after TCRdb re-called the reads with MiXCR. The repertoire includes about 65,000 distinct CDR3 sequences, around 49% of them detected once, and 2% to 2.5% sits in the top ten. The origin of this receptor is a human donor in good health. The specimen was cultured non-Tr1 T cells, either the whole culture or a sorted T cell fraction (not recorded which). The chain employs TRBV6-5 and TRBJ1-1; 8 bases line up with TRBD1. In DNA form, the CDR3 reads TGTGCCAGCAGCCGCCGGTGGGACAGGCCCAACACTGAAGCTTTCTTT. Translation: CASSRRWDRPNTEAFF.